Below are 31 T cell receptor beta chains sequenced from a single sample in a study of cytomegalovirus exposure and HLA in healthy donors. With 60 Vbeta and 13 Jbeta primers, the PCR was carried out. This table comes from immunoSEQ multiplex PCR, and its TCRdb copy is limited to in-frame clones, with some not included. The repertoire consists of more than 110,000 clones, with around 77% occurring once and the leading ten covering 2% to 2.5%. Input material: PBMCs. These receptors were obtained from a man aged 30-40 years in good health and CMV-seronegative.

The J gene is TRBJ1-1, the V gene TRBV7-2; D not resolved. This CDR3 is 12 amino acids long. V was pared by 4 bases and J by 6 bases, with 9 bases between. Germline CDR1 and CDR2: SGHTA and FQGNSA. CDR3 DNA: TGTGCCAGCAGCTATCGTATCCCTGAAGCTTTCTTT. Amino acids: CASSYRIPEAFF.

The chain recombines TRBV5-1 with TRBJ1-2; possible D gene TRBD1, 5 bases. CDR1 and CDR2 from the germline V gene are SGHRS and YFSETQ. The CDR3 consists of 16 residues. V gave up 4 bases and J gave up 2 bases, with 18 bases separating them. This chain's CDR3 is CASSTHAGLSNYGYTF. DNA of the CDR3: TGCGCCAGCAGCACCCACGCGGGACTCAGCAACTATGGCTACACCTTC.

This rearrangement joins TRBV5-4 to TRBJ2-7; 7 nucleotides agree with TRBD2. V shed 4 bases and J 2 bases; nucleotides not matched to a gene: 3. The V gene's germline CDR1 is SGHNT and CDR2 YYREEE (reference sequence). The length of the CDR3 is 13 residues. The CDR3 sequence: CASSGRGAYEQYF. The CDR3 coding sequence is TGTGCCAGCAGCGGTCGGGGGGCCTACGAGCAGTACTTC.

The chain uses TRBV28 and TRBJ2-3; a weak D match, TRBD1 (6 bases). The germline gives CDR1 MDHEN, CDR2 SYDVKM. The CDR3 runs 15 residues. V was shortened by 4 bases and J by 3 bases, with 14 bases between the two germline ends. The DNA of the CDR3 is TGTGCCAGCAGTTGGGGCAGGGGCCCTACAGATACGCAGTATTTT. As protein: CASSWGRGPTDTQYF. The complete variable domain, with remaining parts taken from reference TRBV28 and TRBJ2-3, reads DVKVTQSSRYLVKRTGEKVFLECVQDMDHENMFWYRQDPGLGLRLIYFSYDVKMKEKGDIPEGYSVSREKKERFSLILESASTNQTSMYLCASSWGRGPTDTQYFGPGTRLTVL.

V and J are TRBV6-6 and TRBJ1-5; 7 bases are shared with TRBD1. The V gene end was trimmed by 7 bases and the J gene end by 4 bases; junction bases not matched to a gene: 7. The CDR3 spans 14 residues. Germline V gene lookup returns CDR1 MNHNY and CDR2 SVGAGI (reference sequence). The CDR3 here is CASKLGQTNQPQHF. CDR3 coding DNA: TGTGCCAGCAAGTTGGGACAGACTAATCAGCCCCAGCATTTT.

CDR3 loop: CASNRGRSEKLFF. The CDR3 DNA reads TGTGCCAGCAACAGGGGGCGCAGTGAAAAACTGTTTTTT. This chain links TRBV28 with TRBJ1-4; 9 nucleotides align to TRBD1. The CDR3 spans 13 residues. CDR1 MDHEN and CDR2 SYDVKM come from the germline V gene. V was clipped by 7 bases and J by 7 bases; unmatched bases: 4.

V usage is TRBV7-9 and J usage is TRBJ2-5, with D perhaps matching TRBD2 (5 bases). The germline gives CDR1 SEHNR, CDR2 FQNEAQ (reference sequence). Between the trimmed V and J ends, which lost 6 bases and 1 base, there was a span of 9 bases. There are 13 residues in the CDR3. The CDR3 here is CASRDGVQETQYF. The CDR3 coding sequence is TGTGCCAGCAGGGACGGGGTCCAAGAGACCCAGTACTTC.

The V and J genes are TRBV5-1 and TRBJ2-3; perhaps TRBD1 as D (5 bases). Germline V gene data show CDR1 as SGHRS and CDR2 as YFSETQ. V lost 6 bases and J 5 bases, leaving 7 bases between the germline ends. The CDR3 extends over 11 amino acids. The CDR3 DNA follows: TGCGCCAGCACCCAGGGAGATACGCAGTATTTT. Encoded protein: CASTQGDTQYF.

A few counts support this clone. The V call is TRBV7-9, the J call TRBJ2-7, with D possibly being TRBD2 (6 bases). The CDR3 is made up of 13 amino acids. The V gene's germline CDR1 is SEHNR and CDR2 FQNEAQ (reference sequence). Trimming pared 5 bases from V and 2 bases from J, leaving 10 bases between. The CDR3 DNA reads TGTGCCAGCAGCGATAGCGGAGCCTACGAGCAGTACTTC. Encoded protein: CASSDSGAYEQYF. Drawing the rest from reference TRBV7-9 and TRBJ2-7, the complete variable domain is DTGVSQNPRHKITKRGQNVTFRCDPISEHNRLYWYRQTLGQGPEFLTYFQNEAQLEKSRLLSDRFSAERPKGSFSTLEIQRTEQGDSAMYLCASSDSGAYEQYFGPGTRLTVT.

The chain links TRBV4-1 to TRBJ2-3; 12 positions match TRBD2. V lost 6 bases, J lost 5 bases, and 3 bases stayed unmatched. The CDR3 has 14 residues. Germline CDR1 is MGHRA and CDR2 is YSYEKL. This CDR3 reads CASRLLAGGDTQYF. The CDR3 bases are TGCGCCAGCAGGCTACTAGCGGGGGGAGATACGCAGTATTTT.

The chain recombines TRBV6-6 with TRBJ2-7; 9 bases match TRBD1. Germline values: CDR1 MNHNY, CDR2 SVGAGI (reference sequence). The trim removed 4 bases at V and 3 bases at J, leaving 7 bases unmatched. This CDR3 is 15 amino acids long. The CDR3 here is CASSSAGTGYYEQYF. The DNA of the CDR3 is TGTGCCAGCAGTTCCGCCGGGACAGGGTACTACGAGCAGTACTTC.

The chain uses TRBV19 and TRBJ1-1; 7 bases align to TRBD1. The CDR3 spans 16 residues. CDR1 and CDR2 (germline): LNHDA, SQIVND (reference sequence). The trim removed 8 bases at V and 1 base at J, leaving 13 bases unmatched. The CDR3 region is CASLQGNWASNTEAFF. CDR3 bases: TGTGCCAGTTTACAGGGGAATTGGGCTTCGAACACTGAAGCTTTCTTT.

The chain employs TRBV6-5 and TRBJ2-7; 9 nucleotides line up with TRBD1. The CDR3 contains 16 residues. V lost 4 bases and J lost 2; bases outside the gene matches: 9. Germline-derived CDR1 and CDR2 are MNHEY and SVGAGI. The CDR3 DNA sequence: TGTGCCAGCAGTTCCCAACCGGGACAGGGTGCCTACGAGCAGTACTTC. It codes for CASSSQPGQGAYEQYF.

This clone was detected only a few times. The chain links TRBV5-4 to TRBJ2-1, with 11 nucleotides matching TRBD2. V trimming: 3 bases; J trimming: 8 bases; junction bases outside the gene matches: 13. Germline CDR1 is SGHNT and CDR2 is YYREEE (reference sequence). The CDR3 runs to 17 residues. DNA of the CDR3: TGTGCCAGCAGCTCCAACCTGGGTAGCGGGAGGGCCCATGAGCAGTTCTTC. The encoded protein is CASSSNLGSGRAHEQFF.

CDR3 sequence (DNA): TGTGCCACCAGCAGGCCAGACTCCTACGAGCAGTACTTC. Amino acids: CATSRPDSYEQYF. The rearrangement joins TRBV15 to TRBJ2-7; no firm D call. The V gene's germline CDR1 is LNHNV and CDR2 YYDKDF (reference sequence). Trimming took off 3 bases at V and 0 bases at J, with 6 bases between the two ends. The CDR3 is made up of 13 amino acids.

The rearrangement joins TRBV2 to TRBJ2-7; D is ambiguous. The CDR3 contains 12 residues. Germline CDR1 SNHLY, CDR2 FYNNEI. Trimming removed 8 bases at V and 6 bases at J, with 14 bases between. The chain's CDR3 is CASYGQFGEQYF. The DNA of the CDR3 is TGTGCCAGCTATGGGCAGTTTGGCGAGCAGTACTTC. The whole variable domain, filled in from reference TRBV2 and TRBJ2-7, reads EPEVTQTPSHQVTQMGQEVILRCVPISNHLYFYWYRQILGQKVEFLVSFYNNEISEKSEIFDDQFSVERPDGSNFTLKIRSTKLEDSAMYFCASYGQFGEQYFGPGTRLTVT.

There are a few counts of this clone. The chain carries TRBV2 and TRBJ1-1; D not certain. V was clipped by 6 bases and J by 3 bases, with 5 bases between them. CDR1 and CDR2 (germline): SNHLY, FYNNEI. This CDR3 is built from 11 residues. CDR3 protein: CASREDTEAFF. The CDR3 DNA is TGTGCCAGCAGGGAGGACACTGAAGCTTTCTTT.

The rearrangement joins TRBV30 to TRBJ2-7; D is possibly TRBD2 (5 bases). The ends were cut back, 0 bases at V and 4 bases at J, with 16 bases in the middle. This CDR3 has 15 residues. The germline V gene has CDR1 GTSNPN and CDR2 SVGIG (reference sequence). The CDR3 loop is CAWSVLGRGLYEQYF. In nucleotides, the CDR3 is TGTGCCTGGAGTGTATTGGGGAGAGGACTGTACGAGCAGTACTTC. Full variable domain (outside the CDR3, taken from reference TRBV30 and TRBJ2-7): SQTIHQWPATLVQPVGSPLSLECTVEGTSNPNLYWYRQAAGRGLQLLFYSVGIGQISSEVPQNLSASRPQDRQFILSSKKLLLSDSGFYLCAWSVLGRGLYEQYFGPGTRLTVT.

The chain carries TRBV5-1 and TRBJ1-5, with D possibly matching TRBD1 (6 bases). CDR1 is SGHRS, CDR2 YFSETQ, per germline. Trimming pared 0 bases from V and 7 bases from J, leaving 14 bases between. CDR3 length: 15 amino acids. This chain's CDR3 is CASSLDGGSRQPQHF. The CDR3 region has the DNA TGCGCCAGCAGCTTGGATGGGGGCAGCCGACAGCCCCAGCATTTT.

This clone was counted once. The V call is TRBV6-4, the J call TRBJ2-3; 7 nucleotides align to TRBD2. CDR1 is MRHNA, CDR2 SNTAGT, per germline. V trimming: 8 bases; J trimming: 4 bases; junction bases outside the gene matches: 9. The CDR3 is 14 amino acids. CDR3 protein: CASSLRGDADTQYF. The CDR3 bases are TGTGCCAGCTCCCTACGGGGGGATGCAGATACGCAGTATTTT.

This chain connects TRBV11-2 to TRBJ2-2; the match to TRBD1 covers 11 bases. The germline CDR1 and CDR2 sequences are SGHAT and FQNNGV. V dropped 3 bases and J dropped 5; count of bases not matched to a gene: 2. There are 15 residues in the CDR3. CDR3 protein: CASSLDRGRTGELFF. The CDR3 nucleotides are TGTGCCAGCAGCTTGGACAGGGGGCGTACCGGGGAGCTGTTTTTT.

The sample holds one count of this clone. This chain links TRBV7-2 with TRBJ2-1, with 7 bases lining up with TRBD2. Trimming removed 3 bases from V and 2 bases from J; junction bases left unmatched: 1. Looked up from germline, CDR1 is SGHTA and CDR2 is FQGNSA. CDR3 length: 14 residues. The CDR3 here is CASSFGTTYNEQFF. CDR3 coding DNA: TGTGCCAGCAGCTTTGGGACTACCTACAATGAGCAGTTCTTC. Combining the CDR3 with reference TRBV7-2 and TRBJ2-1 gives the whole variable domain GAGVSQSPSNKVTEKGKDVELRCDPISGHTALYWYRQSLGQGLEFLIYFQGNSAPDKSGLPSDRFSAERTGGSVSTLTIQRTQQEDSAVYLCASSFGTTYNEQFFGPGTRLTVL.

About this clone itself: Germline is not matched at one junction end, which may reflect a read error. V gene TRBV12-5 combines with J gene TRBJ1-2, with 7 positions matching TRBD1. The CDR3 loop spans 14 amino acids. Per the germline V gene, CDR1 is LGHNT and CDR2 is FRNRAP. CDR3 in amino acids: CAQQGPLANYGYPF. In DNA form, the CDR3 reads TGTGCTCAACAGGGGCCCTTAGCTAACTATGGCTACCCCTTC. Full variable domain (remainder filled in from reference TRBV12-5 and TRBJ1-2): DARVTQTPRHKVTEMGQEVTMRCQPILGHNTVFWYRQTMMQGLELLAYFRNRAPLDDSGMPKDRFSAEMPDATLATLKIQPSEPRDSAVYFCAQQGPLANYGYPFGSGTRLTVV.

This chain connects TRBV5-6 to TRBJ1-2, with 7 positions matching TRBD1. Per the germline V gene, CDR1 is SGHDT and CDR2 is YYEEEE. The CDR3 extends over 13 amino acids. J gave up 4 bases and V 3 bases, and 3 bases lay outside the gene matches. CDR3 coding DNA: TGTGCCAGCAGCTCACAGGGGTCCTATGGCTACACCTTC. The encoded protein is CASSSQGSYGYTF.

The chain combines TRBV5-6 with TRBJ2-3; 14 bases are a match to TRBD2. Per germline, CDR1 SGHDT and CDR2 YYEEEE. J was trimmed by 1 base and V by 4 bases; bases with no gene match: 8. CDR3 size: 18 residues. The CDR3 DNA sequence: TGTGCCAGCAGCCTTACGACTAGCGGGAGGGCCGGCACAGATACGCAGTATTTT. This encodes CASSLTTSGRAGTDTQYF.

The chain is built from TRBV28 and TRBJ2-7, with 9 bases that match TRBD1. The germline gives CDR1 MDHEN, CDR2 SYDVKM. The CDR3 is 16 residues long. The trim removed 6 bases at V and 2 bases at J, leaving 11 bases unmatched. The CDR3 coding sequence is TGTGCCAGCAGCGCTATGGGGACAGGGAATGCCTACGAGCAGTACTTC. This sequence encodes CASSAMGTGNAYEQYF.

The J gene is TRBJ1-5, the V gene TRBV28; 7 bases match TRBD1. The CDR3 contains 18 residues. Germline CDR1 is MDHEN and CDR2 is SYDVKM. V was pared by 2 bases and J by 0 bases, with 10 bases of the junction left unmatched. The CDR3 DNA follows: TGTGCCAGCAGTTTAACAGGGGCGACGCCCTATAGCAATCAGCCCCAGCATTTT. Its protein is CASSLTGATPYSNQPQHF.

This chain connects TRBV23-1 to TRBJ1-5, with unresolved D. TRBV23-1 is an ORF, with its function uncertain. The V end lost 3 bases, the J end lost 2 bases, and 5 bases lay between the germline ends. This CDR3 is 13 amino acids long. CDR3 coding DNA: TGCGCCAGCAGTCAGCAGGGCAATCAGCCCCAGCATTTT. It translates to CASSQQGNQPQHF.

This chain connects TRBV27 to TRBJ2-1, with 8 bases fitting TRBD2. CDR3 size: 16 residues. Germline V gene sequence: CDR1 MNHEY, CDR2 SMNVEV (reference sequence). With 0 bases clipped from V and 7 bases from J, the junction kept 8 bases outside the gene matches. This CDR3 reads CASSLSGGAGGNEQFF. The CDR3 nucleotides are TGTGCCAGCAGTTTATCTGGGGGGGCGGGAGGAAATGAGCAGTTCTTC.

The chain combines TRBV28 with TRBJ2-3, with D tentatively TRBD2 (5 bases). CDR1 is MDHEN, CDR2 SYDVKM, per germline. V was pared by 2 bases and J by 2 bases, with 11 bases between. The CDR3 is 15 amino acids. The CDR3 region has the DNA TGTGCCAGCAGTTTAAGGAACGGGGACACAGATACGCAGTATTTT. Amino acids: CASSLRNGDTDTQYF.

V usage is TRBV6-6 and J usage is TRBJ2-4, with a tentative D call TRBD1 (5 bases). Germline CDR1 MNHNY, CDR2 SVGAGI (reference sequence). This CDR3 is built from 14 residues. V dropped 8 bases and J dropped 0 bases, with 11 bases sitting between them. The CDR3 DNA sequence: TGTGCCAGCGGGAAGACAGTAGCCAAAAACATTCAGTACTTC. Protein product: CASGKTVAKNIQYF.